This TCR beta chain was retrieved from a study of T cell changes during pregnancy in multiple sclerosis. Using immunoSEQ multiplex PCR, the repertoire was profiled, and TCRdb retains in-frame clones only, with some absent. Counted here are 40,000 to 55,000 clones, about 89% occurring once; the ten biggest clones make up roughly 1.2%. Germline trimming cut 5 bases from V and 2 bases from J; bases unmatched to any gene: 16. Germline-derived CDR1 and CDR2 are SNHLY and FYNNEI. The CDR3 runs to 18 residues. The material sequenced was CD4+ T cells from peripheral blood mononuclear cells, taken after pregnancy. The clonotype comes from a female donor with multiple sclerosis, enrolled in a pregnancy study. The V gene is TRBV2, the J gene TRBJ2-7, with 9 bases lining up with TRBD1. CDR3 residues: CASSRNYRQGGYTYEQYF. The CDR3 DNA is TGTGCCAGCAGTAGAAACTACAGACAGGGGGGCTACACCTACGAGCAGTACTTC.